A single sample gave rise to the 8 T cell receptor beta chains below, sequenced in a study of molecular identifiers for immune sequencing clone quantification. TCRdb redid the calling of the PCR reads with MiXCR, one entry per CDR3 protein. The data show some 320,000 distinct CDR3 sequences, with about a fifth seen just once and roughly 0.8% held by the top ten. The sequenced sample was naive CD8+ T cells from blood, with Jurkat cell RNA spiked in. Documented subset: FACS-sorted CD8+CD4-CCR7+CD45RA+ naive T cells. All receptors derive from a human donor in good health. Some libraries in this study had Jurkat cell RNA spiked in.

Ten or more counts support this clonotype. V usage is TRBV19 and J usage is TRBJ1-2, with D hard to call. Germline V lookup: CDR1 LNHDA, CDR2 SQIVND (reference sequence). V was clipped by 3 bases and J by 2 bases, with 4 bases between them. The CDR3 has 12 amino acids. CDR3: CASSIKNYGYTF. In DNA form, the CDR3 reads TGTGCCAGTAGTATTAAGAACTATGGCTACACCTTC.

The sample holds many counts of this clonotype. This rearrangement joins TRBV4-3 to TRBJ2-7; 10 bases are shared with TRBD2. This CDR3 region has 15 residues. Trimming cost V 1 base and J 3 bases; bases outside gene matches: 3. Germline CDR1 and CDR2: LGHNA and YSLEER. CDR3: CASSQAERGGYEQYF. The CDR3 bases are TGCGCCAGCAGCCAAGCCGAGCGGGGGGGCTACGAGCAGTACTTC.

A remark on this clonotype: A much larger clone differs from this one at a single base, so this may be a read error. The CDR3 DNA follows: TGTGCCACCAGTGATCTTGACAGGGGCGATGAGCAGTTCTTC. The encoded protein is CATSDLDRGDEQFF. The chain uses TRBV24-1 and TRBJ2-1; TRBD1 aligns across 8 bases. Unmatched junction bases numbered 5, after V lost 3 bases and J lost 8 bases. Germline V CDR1 and CDR2: KGHDR, SFDVKD. This CDR3 is built from 14 residues.

The chain combines TRBV7-9 with TRBJ2-7; 13 nucleotides match TRBD2. The CDR3 extends over 19 amino acids. CDR1 SEHNR and CDR2 FQNEAQ come from the germline V gene (reference sequence). The V gene end was trimmed by 4 bases and the J gene end by 4 bases; junction bases not matched to a gene: 16. CDR3 DNA sequence: TGTGCCAGCAGCTCCTCCGGGACTAGCGGGATTCGGTCGGGGTACGAGCAGTACTTC. Encoded protein: CASSSSGTSGIRSGYEQYF.

At least ten counts were recorded for this clonotype. V is TRBV4-1 and J is TRBJ2-7, with no clear D. This CDR3 contains 13 residues. The V gene lost 1 base and the J gene lost 5 bases, with 9 bases spanning the gap. Per the germline V gene, CDR1 is MGHRA and CDR2 is YSYEKL. The CDR3 coding sequence is TGCGCCAGCAGCCAAGGTTGGGCCCACGAGCAGTACTTC. Protein: CASSQGWAHEQYF.

A note on this clonotype: One base away lies a much larger clone, so this may be a sequencing read error. The J gene is TRBJ1-4, the V gene TRBV6-5; D gene unclear. Germline assignment: CDR1 MNHEY and CDR2 SVGAGI. Trimming shortened V by 2 bases and J by 5 bases, and 9 bases separated the two germline ends. This CDR3 has 14 amino acids. The DNA for the CDR3 is TGTGCCAGCAGTTACAAGGGCAAGAATGAAAAACTGTTTTTT. Translated, it gives CASSYKGKNEKLFF.

Regarding this clonotype: This may be a read error: a much more frequent sequence differs by one nucleotide. This chain links TRBV9 with TRBJ1-3; 9 bases map to TRBD1. Germline assignment: CDR1 SGDLS and CDR2 YYNGEE. The CDR3 consists of 18 residues. CDR3 sequence: CASSPAGTGILSGNAIYF. As DNA, the CDR3 is TGTGCCAGCAGCCCCGCGGGGACAGGGATCCTCTCTGGAAACGCCATATATTTT.

This clonotype occurred many times. The chain carries TRBV4-3 and TRBJ1-5; the D is unclear. The V end lost 1 base, the J end lost 4 bases, and 11 bases lay between the germline ends. CDR1 and CDR2 (germline): LGHNA, YSLEER. This CDR3 region has 15 residues. The CDR3 bases are TGCGCCAGCAGCCAAGGCTCCGGATCAAATCAGCCCCAGCATTTT. Amino acid sequence: CASSQGSGSNQPQHF.